This passage covers 11 T cell receptor beta chains from one sample sequenced in a study of T cell responses to AZD1222 COVID-19 vaccine (dated by TCRdb to about 2021). The time point label of this sample denotes: about 28 days (+/-7) after the second vaccine dose. Libraries were prepared through the immunoSEQ multiplex PCR assay. In its TCRdb copy, this immuneACCESS table keeps in-frame sequences only and misses some clones. Where compared with another copy, unresolved V genes explain less than half of these, and the others have no known cause. A total of 110,000 or so clones appear in this sample, about 91% of them only once. The ten most abundant clones make up approximately 6.4% of the sample. The sequences come from peripheral blood, collected 28 days after the second AZD1222 dose. The receptors originated from an adult who received the AZD1222 COVID-19 vaccine.

The chain is built from TRBV7-8 and TRBJ1-5; weak D call: TRBD1 (5 bases). With 4 bases removed from V and 5 bases from J, the gap between germline ends came to 18 bases. The germline V gene encodes CDR1 SGHVS and CDR2 FQNEAQ. This CDR3 is 16 amino acids long. CDR3 in amino acids: CASSSGTGLGDQPQHF. The CDR3 DNA is TGTGCCAGCAGCTCTGGAACGGGACTTGGAGATCAGCCCCAGCATTTT.

The rearrangement links TRBV11-2 to TRBJ2-3, with 11 bases lining up with TRBD2. V gave up 6 bases and J gave up 8 bases; unmatched junction bases: 10. In germline, CDR1 is SGHAT, CDR2 FQNNGV. The CDR3 consists of 15 residues. CDR3 amino acids: CASRPIAGGPGTQYF. The CDR3 coding sequence is TGTGCCAGCAGACCAATAGCGGGGGGGCCGGGTACGCAGTATTTT.

This rearrangement joins TRBV7-3 to TRBJ2-2; D could derive from TRBD1 or TRBD2 (5 bases each). The V gene's germline CDR1 is SGHTA and CDR2 FQGTGA. V was trimmed by 5 bases and J by 11 bases, leaving 12 bases between them. The CDR3 contains 12 residues. The CDR3 protein is CASSKGTPELFF. The CDR3 DNA reads as TGTGCCAGCAGCAAGGGGACGCCAGAGCTGTTTTTT.

This rearrangement joins TRBV9 to TRBJ1-1, with D possibly being TRBD1 (5 bases). This CDR3 is built from 14 residues. The germline V gene has CDR1 SGDLS and CDR2 YYNGEE. V was clipped by 4 bases and J by 0 bases, with 10 bases between them. CDR3 in DNA: TGTGCCAGCAGCCCAATGACAGTGAACACTGAAGCTTTCTTT. Translating gives CASSPMTVNTEAFF.

The genes are TRBV7-2 and TRBJ1-5, with TRBD1 identical over 7 bases. The V segment lost 5 bases and the J segment 4 bases; nucleotides outside the gene matches: 2. Germline V gene data show CDR1 as SGHTA and CDR2 as FQGNSA. This CDR3 contains 13 residues. DNA for the CDR3: TGTGCCAGCAGCGGGACAGCAAATCAGCCCCAGCATTTT. Translating it yields CASSGTANQPQHF.

This sequence joins TRBV5-6 and TRBJ1-1, with D possibly being TRBD1 (5 bases). Germline V CDR1 and CDR2: SGHDT, YYEEEE. V was pared by 4 bases and J by 11 bases, with 15 bases between. The CDR3 is 12 amino acids. DNA of the CDR3: TGTGCCAGCAGCAGGGGTGCAGGGCGCGCTTTCTTT. Residues: CASSRGAGRAFF. The variable domain in full, with the rest retrieved from reference TRBV5-6 and TRBJ1-1, is DAGVTQSPTHLIKTRGQQVTLRCSPKSGHDTVSWYQQALGQGPQFIFQYYEEEERQRGNFPDRFSGHQFPNYSSELNVNALLLGDSALYLCASSRGAGRAFFGQGTRLTVV.

This chain uses TRBV24-1 with TRBJ2-3, with 11 bases that match TRBD2. V lost 3 bases, J lost 2 bases, and 6 bases stayed unmatched. CDR1 KGHDR and CDR2 SFDVKD come from the germline V gene. CDR3 size: 17 residues. As DNA, the CDR3 is TGTGCCACCAGTGATCCGGGACTAGCGGTCTCCACAGATACGCAGTATTTT. Translation gives CATSDPGLAVSTDTQYF.

In its sample, this clone was seen a few times. The chain combines TRBV5-1 with TRBJ2-2; perhaps TRBD2 as D (6 bases). The length of the CDR3 is 15 residues. V was trimmed by 4 bases and J by 7 bases, leaving 17 bases between them. Germline CDR1 SGHRS, CDR2 YFSETQ. The CDR3: CASSRDSLSDGELFF. Written as DNA, the CDR3 is TGCGCCAGCAGCCGGGACTCACTATCCGACGGGGAGCTGTTTTTT.

J is TRBJ1-6 and V is TRBV3-1 (or the pseudogene TRBV3-2); D gene uncertain. This CDR3 comprises 14 residues. From germline, CDR1 is LGHDT and CDR2 YNNKEL (reference sequence). Between the trimmed V and J ends, which lost 4 bases and 5 bases, there was a span of 9 bases. The CDR3 is CASSLGRNNSPLHF. In nucleotides, the CDR3 is TGTGCCAGCAGCCTGGGCCGTAATAATTCACCCCTCCACTTT.

This rearrangement joins TRBV5-1 to TRBJ2-7, with 7 bases fitting TRBD1. V lost 2 bases and J lost 4; bases outside the gene matches: 15. The CDR3 is 17 residues long. Germline CDR1 and CDR2: SGHRS and YFSETQ. The CDR3 sequence: CASSFSLGQVFPYEQYF. The CDR3 bases are TGCGCCAGCAGCTTCAGTTTAGGACAGGTCTTCCCTTACGAGCAGTACTTC. The full variable domain, rest sourced from reference TRBV5-1 and TRBJ2-7, is KAGVTQTPRYLIKTRGQQVTLSCSPISGHRSVSWYQQTPGQGLQFLFEYFSETQRNKGNFPGRFSGRQFSNSRSEMNVSTLELGDSALYLCASSFSLGQVFPYEQYFGPGTRLTVT.

The chain is built from TRBV7-2 and TRBJ2-3; D call uncertain. Germline values: CDR1 SGHTA, CDR2 FQGNSA. The V gene lost 1 base and the J gene lost 5 bases, with 10 bases spanning the gap. This CDR3 region has 14 residues. The DNA for the CDR3 is TGTGCCAGCAGCTTAGGCGCGGCTCAAGATACGCAGTATTTT. Protein: CASSLGAAQDTQYF. The variable domain in full, completed from reference TRBV7-2 and TRBJ2-3, reads GAGVSQSPSNKVTEKGKDVELRCDPISGHTALYWYRQSLGQGLEFLIYFQGNSAPDKSGLPSDRFSAERTGGSVSTLTIQRTQQEDSAVYLCASSLGAAQDTQYFGPGTRLTVL.